This TCR beta chain was identified in a study of CD4 T cells in relation to SARS-CoV-2 and coronaviruses. On this clone itself: Its antigen is unknown.

This CDR3 has 15 amino acids. The trim removed 4 bases at V and 1 base at J, leaving 5 bases unmatched. Germline V gives CDR1 KGHSH, CDR2 LQKENI. Here immunoSEQ multiplex PCR was the method, and the copy in TCRdb shows in-frame clones only, minus some. The sample lists about 20,000 clones; around 68% were seen once. Unexposed donor CD4+ T cells date from 2011-2018, before the COVID-19 pandemic. After roughly 9 days of culture, CD4+ T cells were isolated. On days 3 and 7, cultures got half fresh IL-2 medium. This chain joins TRBV18 and TRBJ2-3; 7 bases agree with TRBD1. Sequencing was carried out using CD4+ T cells from PBMCs, cultured in vitro. The sequence was obtained from a human donor in good health. The CDR3 loop is CASSLRGPGTDTQYF. The CDR3 nucleotides read TGTGCCAGCTCACTGAGGGGGCCGGGCACAGATACGCAGTATTTT.